This is a list of T cell receptor beta chains from one sample in a study of blood T cell repertoires in COVID-19. Generated by immunoSEQ multiplex PCR, the TCRdb table keeps only in-frame clones and is missing some. The sample contains 120,000 or so clones, more than 75% of which appear only once. Sequenced material: peripheral blood. The receptors here all came from a man aged 45-65 years with acute or convalescent COVID-19. CDR3s include the opening cysteine and the closing phenylalanine or tryptophan. D genes are given only for firm matches. Not every row has a clone size; where given, it reads once, few, many or a size class.

>TRBV5-6|TRBJ1-5|-|-
CASSLAAKGPPQPQHF
TGTGCCAGCAGCTTGGCGGCCAAGGGGCCTCCTCAGCCCCAGCATTTT
>TRBV15|TRBJ1-5|TRBD1|-
CATSSGDSSNQPQHF
TGTGCCACCAGCAGTGGGGACAGTAGCAATCAGCCCCAGCATTTT
>TRBV4-2|TRBJ2-1|-|-
CASSQEAATYNEQFF
TGTGCCAGCAGCCAAGAAGCGGCCACCTACAATGAGCAGTTCTTC
>TRBV6-5|TRBJ1-1|TRBD1|-
CASSYTTGTAFF
TGTGCCAGCAGTTACACGACAGGGACGGCTTTCTTT
>TRBV19|TRBJ1-1|-|-
CASSMGGVTEAFF
TGTGCCAGTAGTATGGGGGGGGTCACTGAAGCTTTCTTT
>TRBV11-3|TRBJ2-1|TRBD2|-
CASSIPSGRGTNEQFF
TGTGCCAGCAGCATACCTAGCGGGAGGGGTACGAATGAGCAGTTCTTC
>TRBV27|TRBJ2-7|TRBD1|-
CASKRDRVVYEQYF
TGTGCCAGCAAGCGGGACAGGGTTGTCTACGAGCAGTACTTC
>TRBV19|TRBJ2-6|-|once
CASTSGRLISGANVLTF
TGTGCCAGTACCAGCGGTAGACTGATCTCTGGGGCCAACGTCCTGACTTTC
>TRBV10-1|TRBJ2-2|TRBD2|few
CASSERAGFNTGELFF
TGCGCCAGCAGTGAGAGAGCGGGATTTAACACCGGGGAGCTGTTTTTT
>TRBV11-2|TRBJ2-7|TRBD1|-
CASSSPTGGKQYF
TGTGCCAGCAGCAGCCCGACAGGGGGCAAGCAGTACTTC
>TRBV6-4|TRBJ2-7|TRBD1|-
CASRPDRDSYEQYF
TGTGCCAGCAGACCCGACAGGGATTCCTACGAGCAGTACTTC
>TRBV30|TRBJ1-1|-|-
CAWMAEPRMNTEAFF
TGTGCCTGGATGGCAGAACCCCGCATGAACACTGAAGCTTTCTTT
>TRBV6-4|TRBJ1-1|-|-
CASSDSSRGTEAFF
TGTGCCAGCAGTGACTCGAGTCGAGGAACTGAAGCTTTCTTT
>TRBV10-3|TRBJ2-3|-|-
CAISESGSGYTDTQYF
TGTGCCATCAGTGAGTCGGGTAGCGGATACACAGATACGCAGTATTTT
>TRBV4-3|TRBJ2-7|TRBD2|-
CASSSVVAGGEQYF
TGCGCCAGCAGCTCGGTAGTAGCGGGAGGCGAGCAGTACTTC
>TRBV7-2|TRBJ2-1|TRBD2|-
CASSSTGTRFQRQFF
TGTGCCAGCAGCTCTACCGGGACTAGATTCCAACGGCAGTTCTTC
>TRBV15|TRBJ2-1|TRBD2|-
CATRRARGSSYNEQFF
TGTGCCACCAGACGGGCGCGGGGGAGCTCCTACAATGAGCAGTTCTTC
>TRBV7-9|TRBJ2-1|-|once
CASSRYSVSSYNEQFF
TGTGCCAGCAGCCGATATAGCGTGAGCTCCTACAATGAGCAGTTCTTC
>TRBV19|TRBJ2-1|TRBD2|-
CASSINGRLTYNEQFF
TGTGCCAGTAGTATTAACGGGAGGCTCACCTACAATGAGCAGTTCTTC
>TRBV10-2|TRBJ1-1|-|-
CASSERRGGPAEAFF
TGCGCCAGCAGTGAGAGGAGGGGGGGACCGGCTGAAGCTTTCTTT
>TRBV19|TRBJ1-2|-|-
CASSWGLSANYGYTF
TGTGCCAGTAGTTGGGGGCTGTCGGCTAACTATGGCTACACCTTC
>TRBV5-1|TRBJ2-1|-|-
CASSPSGAGGEQFF
TGCGCCAGCAGCCCTTCTGGGGCAGGCGGTGAGCAGTTCTTC
>TRBV7-9|TRBJ1-1|TRBD1|-
CASSSGQFLMNTEAFF
TGTGCCAGCAGCTCGGGACAGTTTTTAATGAACACTGAAGCTTTCTTT
>TRBV25-1|TRBJ1-2|TRBD1|-
CASRFTGDGYTF
TGTGCCAGCCGATTTACAGGGGACGGCTACACCTTC
>TRBV11-3|TRBJ2-3|-|-
CASSLTSFRGTDTQYF
TGTGCCAGCAGCTTAACCAGCTTCAGAGGGACAGATACGCAGTATTTT
>TRBV7-8|TRBJ1-1|-|-
CASSLVEGIYTEAFF
TGTGCCAGCAGCTTAGTGGAGGGGATTTACACTGAAGCTTTCTTT
>TRBV24-1|TRBJ1-2|-|-
CATSGPGLTYNGYTF
TGTGCCACCAGCGGACCGGGACTGACCTATAATGGCTACACCTTC
>TRBV6-6|TRBJ2-5|-|-
CASKARGEYQETQYF
TGTGCCAGCAAAGCCAGGGGGGAGTACCAAGAGACCCAGTACTTC
>TRBV18|TRBJ2-7|TRBD2|-
CASSPRTSERYEQYF
TGTGCCAGCTCACCCCGGACTAGCGAGCGCTACGAGCAGTACTTC
>TRBV18|TRBJ2-3|-|-
CASSPTLTDTQYF
TGTGCCAGCTCACCGACACTTACAGATACGCAGTATTTT
>TRBV12-3/TRBV12-4|TRBJ1-2|TRBD1|-
CASSKTGGVGYTF
TGTGCCAGCAGCAAAACAGGGGGCGTTGGCTACACCTTC
>TRBV2|TRBJ1-5|-|once
CASSGTGLTGFSNQPQHF
TGTGCCAGCAGTGGCACCGGCCTTACAGGGTTTAGCAATCAGCCCCAGCATTTT
>TRBV25-1|TRBJ2-3|-|-
CASSEPSYDTQYF
TGTGCCAGCAGTGAACCTAGCTACGATACGCAGTATTTT
>TRBV19|TRBJ2-1|-|-
CASSIGGQSSYNEQFF
TGTGCCAGTAGTATAGGAGGGCAGAGCTCCTACAATGAGCAGTTCTTC
>TRBV25-1|TRBJ1-2|TRBD1|-
CASSPSDRVGYTF
TGTGCCAGCAGTCCGTCCGACAGGGTCGGCTACACCTTC
>TRBV7-9|TRBJ2-7|TRBD1|-
CASSLDRGLGEQYF
TGTGCCAGCAGCTTGGACAGGGGACTGGGCGAGCAGTACTTC
>TRBV18|TRBJ1-2|TRBD1|-
CASSPDRGLLRSNYGYTF
TGTGCCAGCTCACCGGACAGGGGGCTTTTAAGATCTAACTATGGCTACACCTTC
>TRBV27|TRBJ1-2|TRBD1|-
CASRDRGYGYTF
TGTGCCAGCAGGGACAGGGGCTATGGCTACACCTTC
>TRBV6-2/TRBV6-3|TRBJ2-3|TRBD2|-
CASSYGGLAGGPGTDTQYF
TGTGCCAGCAGTTACGGAGGACTAGCGGGAGGGCCTGGCACAGATACGCAGTATTTT
>TRBV7-2|TRBJ1-2|-|-
CASSPGAYGYTF
TGTGCCAGCAGCCCAGGGGCGTATGGCTACACCTTC
>TRBV19|TRBJ2-7|-|-
CASSPGITGYEQYF
TGTGCCAGTTCACCGGGGATAACGGGCTACGAGCAGTACTTC
>TRBV5-1|TRBJ2-5|-|-
CASSSTGTYETQYF
TGCGCCAGCAGCAGTACAGGGACCTACGAGACCCAGTACTTC
>TRBV9|TRBJ2-7|TRBD1|-
CASGQGVNEQYF
TGTGCCAGCGGACAGGGAGTCAACGAGCAGTACTTC
>TRBV10-1|TRBJ2-1|-|-
CASTSGSGRDNQYRQFF
TGCGCCAGCACCTCGGGGTCAGGGCGGGATAATCAGTACAGGCAGTTCTTC
>TRBV7-9|TRBJ1-1|TRBD1|-
CASSLGTGVNTEAFF
TGTGCCAGCAGCCTTGGGACAGGGGTGAACACTGAAGCTTTCTTT
>TRBV5-1|TRBJ1-3|-|-
CASSLGHGQISGNTIYF
TGCGCCAGCAGCTTGGGGCACGGACAAATCTCTGGAAACACCATATATTTT
>TRBV19|TRBJ1-2|-|-
CASSEPRLNYGYTF
TGTGCCAGTAGCGAGCCGAGGTTAAACTATGGCTACACCTTC
>TRBV18|TRBJ1-1|-|-
CASSPAPDSNTEAFF
TGTGCCAGCTCCCCTGCCCCGGACAGTAACACTGAAGCTTTCTTT